In its sample, the clone carrying this TCR beta chain was seen many times. V was pared by 6 bases and J by 0 bases, with 14 bases between. Germline V gene lookup returns CDR1 MNHEY and CDR2 SVGAGI. CDR3 length equals 15 residues. Each cDNA got a UMI-containing oligo ligated at its 3' end. The first PCR ran approximately 4 cycles with an equimolar RC1.1 and RC1.2 beta primer mix. TCRdb reprocessed the UMI-ligation and nested PCR reads with MiXCR, giving one entry per CDR3 protein. This sample has tens of thousands of distinct CDR3 sequences; under 14% occur once, and the top ten carry 10%. This sample was included in a study of quantifying T cell responses using KT2 cells. For the study at large: RNA was reverse transcribed with TCR alpha and beta constant-region primers.

This clonotype was sampled from a human donor. The chain combines TRBV6-5 with TRBJ1-1, with D perhaps TRBD1 (5 bases). Input material: PBMCs spiked with cells of the T cell clone KT2. The CDR3 sequence: CASSRDRVMNTEAFF. The CDR3 DNA is TGTGCCAGCAGCCGCGACAGAGTTATGAACACTGAAGCTTTCTTT.